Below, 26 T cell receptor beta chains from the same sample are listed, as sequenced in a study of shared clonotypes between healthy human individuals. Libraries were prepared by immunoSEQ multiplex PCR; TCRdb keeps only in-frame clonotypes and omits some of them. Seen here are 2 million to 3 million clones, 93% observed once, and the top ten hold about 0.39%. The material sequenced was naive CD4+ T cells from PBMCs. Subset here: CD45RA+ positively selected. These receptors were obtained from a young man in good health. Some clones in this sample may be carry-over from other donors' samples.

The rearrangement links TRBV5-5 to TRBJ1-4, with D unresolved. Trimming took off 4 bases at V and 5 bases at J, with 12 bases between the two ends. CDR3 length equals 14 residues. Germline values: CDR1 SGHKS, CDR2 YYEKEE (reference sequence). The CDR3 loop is CASSGLAINEKLFF. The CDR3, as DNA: TGTGCCAGCAGCGGTCTGGCGATAAATGAAAAACTGTTTTTT.

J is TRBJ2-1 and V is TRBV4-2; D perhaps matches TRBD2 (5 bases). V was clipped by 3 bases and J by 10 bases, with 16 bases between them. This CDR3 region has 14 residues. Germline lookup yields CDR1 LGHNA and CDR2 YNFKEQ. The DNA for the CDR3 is TGTGCCAGCAGCCAGGCCCGGACTCCCCTAGAGCAGTTCTTC. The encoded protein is CASSQARTPLEQFF.

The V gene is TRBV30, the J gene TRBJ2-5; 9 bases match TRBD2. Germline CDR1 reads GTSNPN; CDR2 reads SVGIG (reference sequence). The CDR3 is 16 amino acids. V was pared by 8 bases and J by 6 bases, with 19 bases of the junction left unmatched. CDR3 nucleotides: TGTGCCCTTACGGGGTTCGGGGCTAGCGGGACCCAGACCCAGTACTTC. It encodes CALTGFGASGTQTQYF.

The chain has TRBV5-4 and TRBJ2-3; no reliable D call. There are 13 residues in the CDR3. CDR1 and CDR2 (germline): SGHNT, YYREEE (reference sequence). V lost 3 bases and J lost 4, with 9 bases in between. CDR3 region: CASSSVTPDTQYF. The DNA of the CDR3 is TGTGCCAGCAGCTCCGTCACCCCAGATACGCAGTATTTT. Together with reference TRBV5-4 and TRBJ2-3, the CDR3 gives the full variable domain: ETGVTQSPTHLIKTRGQQVTLRCSSQSGHNTVSWYQQALGQGPQFIFQYYREEENGRGNFPPRFSGLQFPNYSSELNVNALELDDSALYLCASSSVTPDTQYFGPGTRLTVL.

CDR3 coding DNA: TGTGCCAGTAGTAGCGACCCGGAGTGGGCTGGAAACACCATATATTTT. Protein product: CASSSDPEWAGNTIYF. The chain carries TRBV19 and TRBJ1-3; no definite D call. Germline V gene data show CDR1 as LNHDA and CDR2 as SQIVND (reference sequence). The CDR3 totals 16 residues. V was cut by 4 bases and J by 2 bases, with 15 bases left in between.

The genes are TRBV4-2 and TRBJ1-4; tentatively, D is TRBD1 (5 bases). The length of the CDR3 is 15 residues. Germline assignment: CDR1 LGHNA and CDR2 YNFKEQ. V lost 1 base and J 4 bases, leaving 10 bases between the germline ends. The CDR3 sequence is CASSQARGGNEKLFF. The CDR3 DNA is TGTGCCAGCAGCCAAGCGCGCGGGGGTAATGAAAAACTGTTTTTT.

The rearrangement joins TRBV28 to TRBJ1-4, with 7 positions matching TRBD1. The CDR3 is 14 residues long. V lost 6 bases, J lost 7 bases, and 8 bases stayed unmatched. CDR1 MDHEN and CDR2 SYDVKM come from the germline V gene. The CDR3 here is CASSSGGPGEKLFF. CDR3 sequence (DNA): TGTGCCAGCAGCTCAGGGGGACCCGGTGAAAAACTGTTTTTT.

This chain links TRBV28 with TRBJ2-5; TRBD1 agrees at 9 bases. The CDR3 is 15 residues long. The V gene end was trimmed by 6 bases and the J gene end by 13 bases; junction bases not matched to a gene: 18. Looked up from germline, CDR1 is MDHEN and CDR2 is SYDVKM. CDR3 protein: CASRRPGQGTRYLYF. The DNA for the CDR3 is TGTGCCAGCAGGCGTCCGGGACAGGGAACGAGGTACCTGTACTTC.

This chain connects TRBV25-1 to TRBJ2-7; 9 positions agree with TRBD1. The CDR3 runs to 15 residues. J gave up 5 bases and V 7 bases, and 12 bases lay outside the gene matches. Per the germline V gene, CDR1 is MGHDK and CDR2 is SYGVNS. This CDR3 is CASKPSGTGTNEQYF. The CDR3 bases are TGTGCCAGCAAGCCCTCCGGGACAGGGACCAACGAGCAGTACTTC.

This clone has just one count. This chain's CDR3 is CSAREVYEQYF. The CDR3 DNA follows: TGCAGTGCTAGAGAGGTCTACGAGCAGTACTTC. The chain has TRBV20-1 and TRBJ2-7; D remains unclear. The germline CDR1 and CDR2 sequences are DFQATT and SNEGSKA (reference sequence). The ends were cut back, 0 bases at V and 3 bases at J, with 3 bases in the middle. The CDR3 is 11 amino acids.

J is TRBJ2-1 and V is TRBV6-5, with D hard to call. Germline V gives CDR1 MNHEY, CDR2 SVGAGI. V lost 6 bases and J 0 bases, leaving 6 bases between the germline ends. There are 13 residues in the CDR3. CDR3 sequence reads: CASRQSSYNEQFF. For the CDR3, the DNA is TGTGCCAGCAGACAGAGCTCCTACAATGAGCAGTTCTTC.

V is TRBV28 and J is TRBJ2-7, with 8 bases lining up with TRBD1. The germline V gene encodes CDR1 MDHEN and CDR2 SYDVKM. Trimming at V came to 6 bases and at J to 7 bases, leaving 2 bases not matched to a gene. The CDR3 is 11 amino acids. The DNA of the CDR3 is TGTGCCAGCAGACACAGGGGGGAGCAGTACTTC. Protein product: CASRHRGEQYF. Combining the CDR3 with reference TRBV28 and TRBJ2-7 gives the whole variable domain DVKVTQSSRYLVKRTGEKVFLECVQDMDHENMFWYRQDPGLGLRLIYFSYDVKMKEKGDIPEGYSVSREKKERFSLILESASTNQTSMYLCASRHRGEQYFGPGTRLTVT.

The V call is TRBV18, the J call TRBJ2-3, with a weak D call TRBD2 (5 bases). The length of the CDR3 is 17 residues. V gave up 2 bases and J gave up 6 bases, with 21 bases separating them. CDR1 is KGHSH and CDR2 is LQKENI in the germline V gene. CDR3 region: CASSPVTGTASRDTQYF. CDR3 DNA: TGTGCCAGCTCACCAGTCACGGGAACGGCCTCAAGGGATACGCAGTATTTT.

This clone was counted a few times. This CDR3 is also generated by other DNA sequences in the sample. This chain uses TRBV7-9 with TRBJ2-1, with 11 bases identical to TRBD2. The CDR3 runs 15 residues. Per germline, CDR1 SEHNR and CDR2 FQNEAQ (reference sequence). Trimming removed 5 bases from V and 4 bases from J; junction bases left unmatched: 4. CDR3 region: CASSLGLAGYNEQFF. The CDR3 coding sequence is TGTGCCAGCAGCCTCGGACTAGCGGGTTACAATGAGCAGTTCTTC.

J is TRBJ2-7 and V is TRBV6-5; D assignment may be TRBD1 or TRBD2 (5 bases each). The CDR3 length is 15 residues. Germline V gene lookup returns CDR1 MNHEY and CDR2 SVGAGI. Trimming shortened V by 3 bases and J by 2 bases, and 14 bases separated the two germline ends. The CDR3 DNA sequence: TGTGCCAGCAGTTATTCGTTCTGGGGGACCTACGAGCAGTACTTC. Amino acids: CASSYSFWGTYEQYF.

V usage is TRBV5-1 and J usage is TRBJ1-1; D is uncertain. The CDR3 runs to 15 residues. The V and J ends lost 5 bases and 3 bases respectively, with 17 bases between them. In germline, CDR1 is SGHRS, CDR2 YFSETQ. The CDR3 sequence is CASSAPNRADTEAFF. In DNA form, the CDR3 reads TGCGCCAGCAGTGCGCCAAACCGGGCGGACACTGAAGCTTTCTTT.

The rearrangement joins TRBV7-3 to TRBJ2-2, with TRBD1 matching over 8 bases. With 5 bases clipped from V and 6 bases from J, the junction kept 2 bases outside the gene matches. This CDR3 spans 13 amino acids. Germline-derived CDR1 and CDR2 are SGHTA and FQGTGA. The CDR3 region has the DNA TGTGCCAGCAGCGCGGACAGGGCCGGGGAGCTGTTTTTT. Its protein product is CASSADRAGELFF.

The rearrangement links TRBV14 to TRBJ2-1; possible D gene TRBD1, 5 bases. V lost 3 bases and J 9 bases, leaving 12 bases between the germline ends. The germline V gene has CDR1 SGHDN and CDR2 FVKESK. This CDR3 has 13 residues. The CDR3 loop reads CASSQVRAGEQFF. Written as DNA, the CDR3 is TGTGCCAGCAGCCAGGTCAGGGCCGGTGAGCAGTTCTTC.

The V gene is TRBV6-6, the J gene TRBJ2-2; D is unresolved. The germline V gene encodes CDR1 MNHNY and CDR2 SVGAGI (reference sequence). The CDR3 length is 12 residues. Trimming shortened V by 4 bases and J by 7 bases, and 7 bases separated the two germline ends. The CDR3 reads CASSFEFGELFF. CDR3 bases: TGTGCCAGCAGTTTCGAATTCGGGGAGCTGTTTTTT.

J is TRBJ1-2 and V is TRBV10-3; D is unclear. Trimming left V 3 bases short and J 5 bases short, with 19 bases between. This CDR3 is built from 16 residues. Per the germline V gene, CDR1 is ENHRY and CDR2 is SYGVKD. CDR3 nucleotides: TGTGCCATCAGTGACTTGGCAGCCTCACTAACATATGGCTACACCTTC. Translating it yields CAISDLAASLTYGYTF.

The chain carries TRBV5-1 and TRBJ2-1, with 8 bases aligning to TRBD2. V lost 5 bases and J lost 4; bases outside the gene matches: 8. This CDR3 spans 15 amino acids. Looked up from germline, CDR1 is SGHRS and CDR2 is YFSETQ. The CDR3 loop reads CASSDTSGSYNEQFF. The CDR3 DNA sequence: TGCGCCAGCAGTGATACCAGCGGGAGTTACAATGAGCAGTTCTTC. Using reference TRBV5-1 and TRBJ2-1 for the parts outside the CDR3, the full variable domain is KAGVTQTPRYLIKTRGQQVTLSCSPISGHRSVSWYQQTPGQGLQFLFEYFSETQRNKGNFPGRFSGRQFSNSRSEMNVSTLELGDSALYLCASSDTSGSYNEQFFGPGTRLTVL.

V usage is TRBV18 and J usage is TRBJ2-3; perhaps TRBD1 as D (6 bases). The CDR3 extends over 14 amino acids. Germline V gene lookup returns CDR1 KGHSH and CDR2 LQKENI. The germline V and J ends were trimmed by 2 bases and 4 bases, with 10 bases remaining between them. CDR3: CASSPTDRSDTQYF. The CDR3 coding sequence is TGTGCCAGCTCACCAACGGACAGATCAGATACGCAGTATTTT.

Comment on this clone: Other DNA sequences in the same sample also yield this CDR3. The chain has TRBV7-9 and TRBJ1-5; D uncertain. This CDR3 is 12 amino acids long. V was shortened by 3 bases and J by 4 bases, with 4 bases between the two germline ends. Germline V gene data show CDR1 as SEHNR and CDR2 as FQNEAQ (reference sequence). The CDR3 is CASSFLNQPQHF. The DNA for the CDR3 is TGTGCCAGCAGCTTTCTAAATCAGCCCCAGCATTTT.

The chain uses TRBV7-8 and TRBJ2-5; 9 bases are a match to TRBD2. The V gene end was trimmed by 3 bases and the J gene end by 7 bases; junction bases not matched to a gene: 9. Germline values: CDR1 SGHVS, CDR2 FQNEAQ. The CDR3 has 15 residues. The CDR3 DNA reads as TGTGCCAGCAGCTTGCGTCAGCGGGAGGCCTCGACCCAGTACTTC. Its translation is CASSLRQREASTQYF.

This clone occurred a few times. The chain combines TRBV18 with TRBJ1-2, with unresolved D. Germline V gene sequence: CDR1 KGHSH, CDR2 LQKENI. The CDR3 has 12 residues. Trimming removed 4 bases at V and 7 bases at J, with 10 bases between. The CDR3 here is CASSQSSGGYTF. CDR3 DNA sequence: TGTGCCAGCTCACAATCGTCGGGTGGCTACACCTTC.

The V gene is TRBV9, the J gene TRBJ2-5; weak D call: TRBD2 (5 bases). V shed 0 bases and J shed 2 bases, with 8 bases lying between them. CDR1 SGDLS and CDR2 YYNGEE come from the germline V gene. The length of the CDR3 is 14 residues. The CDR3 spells CASSVEAVQETQYF. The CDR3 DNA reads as TGTGCCAGCAGCGTAGAAGCGGTTCAAGAGACCCAGTACTTC.